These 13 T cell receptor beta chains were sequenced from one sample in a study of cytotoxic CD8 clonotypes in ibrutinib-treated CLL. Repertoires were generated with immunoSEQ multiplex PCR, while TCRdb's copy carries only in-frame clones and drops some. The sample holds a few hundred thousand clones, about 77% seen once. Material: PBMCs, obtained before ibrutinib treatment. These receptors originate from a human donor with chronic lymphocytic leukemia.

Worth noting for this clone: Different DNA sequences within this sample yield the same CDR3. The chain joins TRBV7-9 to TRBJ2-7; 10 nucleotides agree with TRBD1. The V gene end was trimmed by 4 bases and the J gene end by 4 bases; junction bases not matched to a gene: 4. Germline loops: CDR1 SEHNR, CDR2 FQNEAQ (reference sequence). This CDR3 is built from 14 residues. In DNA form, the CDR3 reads TGTGCCAGCAGCTACCGGGACAGGGGTTACGAGCAGTACTTC. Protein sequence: CASSYRDRGYEQYF.

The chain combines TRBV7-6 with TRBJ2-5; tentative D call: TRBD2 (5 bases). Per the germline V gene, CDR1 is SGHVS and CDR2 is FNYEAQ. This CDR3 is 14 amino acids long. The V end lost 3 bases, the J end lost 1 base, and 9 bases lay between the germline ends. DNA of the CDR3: TGTGCCAGCAGCTTTGGGCGGGCCCAAGAGACCCAGTACTTC. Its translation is CASSFGRAQETQYF.

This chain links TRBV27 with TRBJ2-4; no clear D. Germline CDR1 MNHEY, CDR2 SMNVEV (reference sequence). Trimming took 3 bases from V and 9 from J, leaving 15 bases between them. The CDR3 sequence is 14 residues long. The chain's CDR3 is CASSFSQQWGIQYF. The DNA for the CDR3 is TGTGCCAGCAGTTTCTCCCAACAGTGGGGCATTCAGTACTTC.

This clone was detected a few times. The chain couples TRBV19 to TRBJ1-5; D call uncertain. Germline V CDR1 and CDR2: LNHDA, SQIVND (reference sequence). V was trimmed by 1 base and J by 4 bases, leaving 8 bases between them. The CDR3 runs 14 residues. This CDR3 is CASSIVWQNQPQHF. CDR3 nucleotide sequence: TGTGCCAGTAGTATAGTTTGGCAGAATCAGCCCCAGCATTTT.

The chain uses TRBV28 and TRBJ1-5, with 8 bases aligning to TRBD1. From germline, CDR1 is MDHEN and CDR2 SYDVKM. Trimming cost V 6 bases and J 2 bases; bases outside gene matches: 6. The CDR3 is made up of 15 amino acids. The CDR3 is CASSHLTGGNQPQHF. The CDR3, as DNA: TGTGCCAGCAGCCATTTGACAGGGGGCAATCAGCCCCAGCATTTT.

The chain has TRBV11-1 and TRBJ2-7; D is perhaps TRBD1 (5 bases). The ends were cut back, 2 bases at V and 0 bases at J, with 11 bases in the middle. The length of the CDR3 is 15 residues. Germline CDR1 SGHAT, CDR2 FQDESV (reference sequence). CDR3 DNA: TGTGCCAGCAGCTTACGACGGACAACCTCCTACGAGCAGTACTTC. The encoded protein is CASSLRRTTSYEQYF.

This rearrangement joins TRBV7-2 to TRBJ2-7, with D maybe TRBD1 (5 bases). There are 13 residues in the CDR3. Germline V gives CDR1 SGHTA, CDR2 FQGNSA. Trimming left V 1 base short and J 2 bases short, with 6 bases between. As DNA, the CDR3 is TGTGCCAGCAGCTTAGACAGGACCTACGAGCAGTACTTC. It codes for CASSLDRTYEQYF.

CDR3 nucleotide sequence: TGTGCCAGCTGGACAGGTTTGAACACTGAAGCTTTCTTT. Translation gives CASWTGLNTEAFF. The chain carries TRBV27 and TRBJ1-1; TRBD1 matches at 7 bases. From germline, CDR1 is MNHEY and CDR2 SMNVEV (reference sequence). This CDR3 has 13 residues. V lost 8 bases to trimming and J lost 0 bases; unmatched junction nucleotides: 3.

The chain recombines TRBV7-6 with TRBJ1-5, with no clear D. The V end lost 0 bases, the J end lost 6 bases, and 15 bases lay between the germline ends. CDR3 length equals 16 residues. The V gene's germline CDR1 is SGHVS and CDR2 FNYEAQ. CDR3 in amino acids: CASSLARAGEGQPQHF. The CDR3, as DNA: TGTGCCAGCAGCTTAGCCCGAGCAGGAGAGGGTCAGCCCCAGCATTTT.

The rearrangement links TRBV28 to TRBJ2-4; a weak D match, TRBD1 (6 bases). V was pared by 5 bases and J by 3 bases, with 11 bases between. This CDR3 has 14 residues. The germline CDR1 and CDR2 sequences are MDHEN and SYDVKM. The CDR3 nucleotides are TGTGCCAGCAGTGAGGACAGCTACAAAAACATTCAGTACTTC. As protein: CASSEDSYKNIQYF.

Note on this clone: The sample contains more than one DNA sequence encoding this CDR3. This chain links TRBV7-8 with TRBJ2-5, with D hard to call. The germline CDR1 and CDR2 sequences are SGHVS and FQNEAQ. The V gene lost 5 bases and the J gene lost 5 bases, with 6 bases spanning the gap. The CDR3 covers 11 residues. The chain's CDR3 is CASSSRETQYF. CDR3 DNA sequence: TGTGCCAGCAGCAGCAGGGAGACCCAGTACTTC.

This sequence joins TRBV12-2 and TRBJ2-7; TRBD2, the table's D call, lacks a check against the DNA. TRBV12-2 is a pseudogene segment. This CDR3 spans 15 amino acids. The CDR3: CASRLGGDSVYEQYF. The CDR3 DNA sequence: TGTGCAAGTCGCTTAGGGGGGGACTCCGTCTACGAGCAGTACTTC.

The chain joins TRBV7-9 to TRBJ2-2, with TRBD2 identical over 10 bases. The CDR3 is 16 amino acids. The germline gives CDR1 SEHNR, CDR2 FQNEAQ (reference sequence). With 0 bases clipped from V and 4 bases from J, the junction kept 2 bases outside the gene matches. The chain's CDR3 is CASSLALAGATGELFF. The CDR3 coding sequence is TGTGCCAGCAGCTTAGCTCTAGCGGGAGCCACCGGGGAGCTGTTTTTT. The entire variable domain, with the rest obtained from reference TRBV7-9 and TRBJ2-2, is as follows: DTGVSQNPRHKITKRGQNVTFRCDPISEHNRLYWYRQTLGQGPEFLTYFQNEAQLEKSRLLSDRFSAERPKGSFSTLEIQRTEQGDSAMYLCASSLALAGATGELFFGEGSRLTVL.